This TCR beta chain emerged from a study of cytomegalovirus exposure and HLA in healthy donors. General observations from the study: Prediction of most subjects' HLA-A and HLA-B alleles by TCR beta sequences was reportedly accurate. Being productive about 87% or about 30% of the time was typical of most TCR beta V segments in an earlier analysis. A later analysis found common viral pathogens apparently linked to several of the most significant clusters.

PCR employed 60 Vbeta and 13 Jbeta primers. The assay was immunoSEQ multiplex PCR, and TCRdb's table has in-frame clones only and misses some. The sample consists of hundreds of thousands of clones, more than 75% of them appearing once. A remark on this clone: Its matching antigen is unknown.

Input material: PBMCs. This receptor was taken from a man aged 40-50 years in good health and CMV-seropositive.

CDR3 loop: CASSQTGEEPQHF. The CDR3 DNA sequence: TGTGCCAGCAGCCAGACAGGGGAGGAGCCCCAGCATTTT. This chain links TRBV5-4 with TRBJ1-5, with TRBD1 matching over 8 bases. The germline gives CDR1 SGHNT, CDR2 YYREEE (reference sequence). V gave up 4 bases and J gave up 8 bases; unmatched junction bases: 5. This CDR3 comprises 13 residues. The full variable domain, its missing parts supplied by reference TRBV5-4 and TRBJ1-5, is ETGVTQSPTHLIKTRGQQVTLRCSSQSGHNTVSWYQQALGQGPQFIFQYYREEENGRGNFPPRFSGLQFPNYSSELNVNALELDDSALYLCASSQTGEEPQHFGDGTRLSIL.